Reported below is one T cell receptor beta chain. The data originate from a study of cytotoxic CD8 clonotypes in ibrutinib-treated CLL. V gave up 6 bases and J gave up 9 bases, with 18 bases separating them. CDR3 length equals 14 residues. The germline V gene encodes CDR1 MNHEY and CDR2 SVGAGI. Sequencing was designed to attain a depth spanning 1 in 200,000 to 1 in 1 million T cells. Clones were sequenced by immunoSEQ multiplex PCR, and TCRdb holds only the in-frame ones, with some missing. The table records some 100,000 clones, roughly 57% of them present only once. The chain has TRBV6-5 and TRBJ2-1; D might be TRBD1 (6 bases). This specimen consisted of PBMCs, obtained after 24 months of ibrutinib treatment. This TCR was recovered from a human donor with chronic lymphocytic leukemia. The CDR3 DNA reads TGTGCCAGCAGCCCCGGGGACCTACAGGGTGAGCAGTTCTTC. Its protein is CASSPGDLQGEQFF.